Following are 10 T cell receptor beta chains from one sample sequenced in a study of T cells in localized non-small cell lung cancer. Assay: immunoSEQ multiplex PCR; the TCRdb copy retains only in-frame clones and omits some. This table holds over 950 clones, roughly 32% found once. Source: normal lung tissue next to the tumor, taken before any cancer treatment. These receptors originate from a female donor of 60 years or more with stage II lung adenocarcinoma.

This clone occurred a few times. V and J are TRBV9 and TRBJ2-2, with D uncertain. Germline CDR1 is SGDLS and CDR2 is YYNGEE. The CDR3 is made up of 14 amino acids. V was pared by 3 bases and J by 5 bases, with 11 bases between. CDR3 region: CASSEVAFTGELFF. In nucleotides, the CDR3 is TGTGCCAGCAGCGAGGTAGCTTTTACCGGGGAGCTGTTTTTT.

The chain employs TRBV9 and TRBJ1-4; D may be TRBD1 (6 bases). Trimming removed 6 bases at V and 0 bases at J, with 18 bases between. Germline V lookup: CDR1 SGDLS, CDR2 YYNGEE. The CDR3 sequence is 17 residues long. The CDR3 sequence is CASTDGGAEATNEKLFF. The CDR3 DNA sequence: TGTGCCAGCACTGATGGGGGCGCGGAGGCAACTAATGAAAAACTGTTTTTT. Filled out from reference TRBV9 and TRBJ1-4, the complete variable domain reads DSGVTQTPKHLITATGQRVTLRCSPRSGDLSVYWYQQSLDQGLQFLIQYYNGEERAKGNILERFSAQQFPDLHSELNLSSLELGDSALYFCASTDGGAEATNEKLFFGSGTQLSVL.

J is TRBJ1-1 and V is TRBV5-1; a possible D gene is TRBD1 (6 bases). Trimming removed 0 bases from V and 6 bases from J, with 15 bases in between. Germline V gene lookup returns CDR1 SGHRS and CDR2 YFSETQ. The length of the CDR3 is 15 residues. CDR3 in amino acids: CASSLASQGRAEAFF. CDR3 DNA sequence: TGCGCCAGCAGCTTGGCCTCTCAGGGGCGCGCTGAAGCTTTCTTT.

This clone was recorded a few times. This chain connects TRBV9 to TRBJ1-1; D gene ambiguous. Germline-derived CDR1 and CDR2 are SGDLS and YYNGEE. Between the trimmed V and J ends, which lost 1 base and 13 bases, there was a span of 14 bases. The CDR3 length is 12 residues. CDR3 sequence reads: CASSVSGKSLFF. The CDR3 bases are TGTGCCAGCAGCGTATCGGGAAAATCGCTTTTCTTT.

The chain links TRBV29-1 to TRBJ2-3; possibly TRBD1 or TRBD2 for D (5 bases each). This CDR3 has 16 amino acids. With 3 bases removed from V and 4 bases from J, the gap between germline ends came to 20 bases. CDR1 and CDR2 from the germline V gene are SQVTM and ANQGSEA. CDR3 nucleotide sequence: TGCAGCGTTGACCCTGGCCAGGGTGTCGGGGCAGATACGCAGTATTTT. Translating gives CSVDPGQGVGADTQYF.

The chain recombines TRBV5-1 with TRBJ2-1; D is unclear. The CDR3 is 14 amino acids. Germline V gives CDR1 SGHRS, CDR2 YFSETQ. V lost 4 bases, J lost 10 bases, and 18 bases lay in between. CDR3 in DNA: TGCGCCAGCAGCATCCGGGCCGAACAGTCGGAGCAGTTCTTC. This sequence encodes CASSIRAEQSEQFF.

The genes are TRBV29-1 and TRBJ1-1; D gene unclear. The CDR3 length is 12 residues. The germline CDR1 and CDR2 sequences are SQVTM and ANQGSEA. V lost 7 bases and J 4 bases, leaving 13 bases between the germline ends. CDR3 residues: CSAQPGPTEAFF. CDR3 in DNA: TGCAGCGCCCAGCCGGGCCCCACTGAAGCTTTCTTT.

This clone has only a few counts. This chain connects TRBV29-1 to TRBJ1-5; no firm D call. Trimming shortened V by 0 bases and J by 4 bases, and 7 bases separated the two germline ends. CDR1 is SQVTM, CDR2 ANQGSEA, per germline. The CDR3 totals 13 residues. The CDR3 coding sequence is TGCAGCGTTGAAGAAACAGAAAATCAGCCCCAGCATTTT. This sequence encodes CSVEETENQPQHF. Full variable domain (outside the CDR3, taken from reference TRBV29-1 and TRBJ1-5): SAVISQKPSRDICQRGTSLTIQCQVDSQVTMMFWYRQQPGQSLTLIATANQGSEATYESGFVIDKFPISRPNLTFSTLTVSNMSPEDSSIYLCSVEETENQPQHFGDGTRLSIL.

This clone was counted between two and nine times. The chain has TRBV2 and TRBJ1-5, with D uncertain. V was pared by 3 bases and J by 7 bases, with 10 bases between. This CDR3 has 13 amino acids. CDR1 and CDR2 (germline): SNHLY, FYNNEI. The CDR3 here is CASSDNGEQPQHF. The CDR3 DNA sequence: TGTGCCAGCAGTGATAACGGGGAACAGCCCCAGCATTTT.

The chain uses TRBV10-2 and TRBJ1-2; D unclear. Germline assignment: CDR1 WSHSY and CDR2 SAAADI. CDR3 length equals 13 residues. V was cut by 4 bases and J by 14 bases, with 20 bases left in between. The CDR3 protein is CASSALTDGNETF. CDR3 nucleotides: TGCGCCAGCAGTGCGTTAACGGACGGCAATGAGACCTTC.